A selection of T cell receptor beta chains follows, all from one sample in a study of cytomegalovirus exposure and HLA in healthy donors. Profiling relied on immunoSEQ multiplex PCR, and the TCRdb table lists in-frame clones only, not all of them. The sample records some 170,000 clones, under 80% being singletons. The sample consisted of PBMCs. These receptors originate from a man in his forties in good health and CMV-seronegative. CDR3s include the opening cysteine and the closing phenylalanine or tryptophan. The order of the fields is J gene, V gene, D gene, clone size, CDR3 protein, CDR3 DNA. The D gene is left open where the match is weak. Only some rows state a clone size, as once, few, many or a class for expanded clones.

j_gene: TRBJ1-1; v_gene: TRBV5-1; d_gene: TRBD1; abundance: few; CDR3aa: CASSLGDRGNTEAFF; CDR3nt: TGCGCCAGCAGCTTGGGGGACAGGGGGAACACTGAAGCTTTCTTT
j_gene: TRBJ2-5; v_gene: TRBV7-9; d_gene: -; abundance: -; CDR3aa: CATAEHRLYQETQYF; CDR3nt: TGTGCCACTGCCGAACACAGGTTGTACCAAGAGACCCAGTACTTC
j_gene: TRBJ2-7; v_gene: TRBV2; d_gene: TRBD1; abundance: -; CDR3aa: CASKGGAGGIYEQYF; CDR3nt: TGTGCCAGCAAAGGTGGGGCAGGGGGAATCTACGAGCAGTACTTC
j_gene: TRBJ2-5; v_gene: TRBV10-3; d_gene: -; abundance: -; CDR3aa: CAISESASTEKETQYF; CDR3nt: TGTGCCATCAGTGAATCAGCCTCGACGGAGAAAGAGACCCAGTACTTC
j_gene: TRBJ2-7; v_gene: TRBV2; d_gene: TRBD2; abundance: -; CDR3aa: CASSAGGLSYEQYF; CDR3nt: TGTGCCAGCAGTGCGGGGGGGTTATCCTACGAGCAGTACTTC
j_gene: TRBJ2-7; v_gene: TRBV5-4; d_gene: TRBD2; abundance: -; CDR3aa: CASSLGGLAGGKREQYF; CDR3nt: TGTGCCAGCAGCTTGGGAGGACTAGCGGGGGGGAAACGGGAGCAGTACTTC
j_gene: TRBJ2-7; v_gene: TRBV4-3; d_gene: -; abundance: -; CDR3aa: CASSQDQDTYEQYF; CDR3nt: TGCGCCAGCAGCCAAGATCAGGACACCTACGAGCAGTACTTC
j_gene: TRBJ1-1; v_gene: TRBV7-8; d_gene: -; abundance: -; CDR3aa: CASSSVGGNTEAFF; CDR3nt: TGTGCCAGCAGCTCAGTGGGGGGGAACACTGAAGCTTTCTTT
j_gene: TRBJ2-5; v_gene: TRBV5-1; d_gene: TRBD2; abundance: -; CDR3aa: CASSLGLAGRETQYF; CDR3nt: TGCGCCAGCAGCTTGGGACTAGCAGGACGGGAGACCCAGTACTTC
j_gene: TRBJ1-1; v_gene: TRBV11-2; d_gene: -; abundance: -; CDR3aa: CASSESQGITEAFF; CDR3nt: TGTGCCAGCAGCGAGTCTCAGGGGATCACTGAAGCTTTCTTT